The 11 T cell receptor beta chains below come from one sample, sequenced in a study of blood T cell repertoires in COVID-19. Produced via immunoSEQ multiplex PCR; TCRdb's table is partial and in-frame only. Found here are 300,000 or so clones, roughly 90% of them singletons; the top ten hold roughly 1%. Sequenced material: PBMCs or T cells enriched from blood (not recorded which). The receptors here all came from a woman aged 30 to 39 who had recovered from COVID-19.

The chain uses TRBV30 and TRBJ2-7; 16 positions match TRBD2. CDR3 length equals 14 residues. V dropped 4 bases and J dropped 7; count of bases not matched to a gene: 4. Looked up from germline, CDR1 is GTSNPN and CDR2 is SVGIG (reference sequence). The DNA for the CDR3 is TGTGCCTGGACCTCGGGACTAGCGGGGGGGGAGCAGTACTTC. Encoded protein: CAWTSGLAGGEQYF.

This sequence joins TRBV4-2 and TRBJ2-7; 7 positions match TRBD1. The CDR3 spans 16 residues. From germline, CDR1 is LGHNA and CDR2 YNFKEQ. The V segment lost 2 bases and the J segment 2 bases; nucleotides outside the gene matches: 9. The CDR3 coding sequence is TGTGCCAGCAGCCAACTGAACCGGGACAGCCCCTACGAGCAGTACTTC. Its protein is CASSQLNRDSPYEQYF.

The chain uses TRBV29-1 and TRBJ1-2; D might be TRBD1 (5 bases). This CDR3 comprises 12 residues. Germline V gives CDR1 SQVTM, CDR2 ANQGSEA. Trimming took 0 bases from V and 8 from J, leaving 10 bases between them. The CDR3 nucleotides are TGCAGCGTTGAAGATGCGGGGCTGGGCTACACCTTC. Translated: CSVEDAGLGYTF.

In this sample, this clone turned up once. The gene calls are TRBV5-6 and TRBJ2-7; D may be TRBD1 (5 bases). Per the germline V gene, CDR1 is SGHDT and CDR2 is YYEEEE. The length of the CDR3 is 13 residues. Trimming took off 0 bases at V and 3 bases at J, with 7 bases between the two ends. The CDR3 nucleotides read TGTGCCAGCAGCTTGGGGACACTCTACGAGCAGTACTTC. Its translation: CASSLGTLYEQYF.

CDR3 protein: CASSLSGVHTEAFF. The CDR3 region has the DNA TGTGCCAGCAGCTTATCGGGGGTTCACACTGAAGCTTTCTTT. The chain recombines TRBV11-2 with TRBJ1-1; weak D call: TRBD1 (5 bases). The CDR3 has 14 residues. The V gene's germline CDR1 is SGHAT and CDR2 FQNNGV. V was shortened by 2 bases and J by 3 bases, with 10 bases between the two germline ends.

The chain recombines TRBV7-8 with TRBJ1-1; a weak D match, TRBD1 (5 bases). Germline loops: CDR1 SGHVS, CDR2 FQNEAQ. V lost 5 bases to trimming and J lost 1 base, with 20 bases between them. The CDR3 has 17 amino acids. As DNA, the CDR3 is TGTGCCAGCAGCACGTCGGCAGGGAGGGGTTGGAACACTGAAGCTTTCTTT. The encoded protein is CASSTSAGRGWNTEAFF.

The gene calls are TRBV6-1 and TRBJ1-5, with unresolved D. Germline lookup yields CDR1 MNHNS and CDR2 SASEGT. Deletions cut 3 bases from V and 3 bases from J, with 9 bases between. CDR3 size: 14 residues. The DNA for the CDR3 is TGTGCCAGCAGTGAGAACACCTCCAATCAGCCCCAGCATTTT. As protein: CASSENTSNQPQHF.

The chain links TRBV30 to TRBJ2-5; tentatively, D is TRBD1 (6 bases). The CDR3 length is 14 residues. Per the germline V gene, CDR1 is GTSNPN and CDR2 is SVGIG (reference sequence). Between the trimmed V and J ends, which lost 4 bases and 5 bases, there was a span of 17 bases. The chain's CDR3 is CAWNGGREGETQYF. In nucleotides, the CDR3 is TGTGCCTGGAATGGGGGCAGGGAAGGCGAGACCCAGTACTTC.

V gene TRBV7-2 combines with J gene TRBJ1-1; D is ambiguous. V dropped 1 base and J dropped 4 bases, with 7 bases sitting between them. The germline CDR1 and CDR2 sequences are SGHTA and FQGNSA. The CDR3 runs 13 residues. The CDR3 loop is CASSLGGSTEAFF. CDR3 DNA: TGTGCCAGCAGCTTAGGTGGGAGCACTGAAGCTTTCTTT.

J is TRBJ1-1 and V is TRBV7-9; D gene ambiguous. V shed 1 base and J shed 2 bases, with 11 bases lying between them. Germline lookup yields CDR1 SEHNR and CDR2 FQNEAQ (reference sequence). The CDR3 has 15 residues. CDR3 in DNA: TGTGCCAGCAGCTTAGGAGGGTCGGGAAACACTGAAGCTTTCTTT. Translated, it gives CASSLGGSGNTEAFF. Full variable domain (remainder filled in from reference TRBV7-9 and TRBJ1-1): DTGVSQNPRHKITKRGQNVTFRCDPISEHNRLYWYRQTLGQGPEFLTYFQNEAQLEKSRLLSDRFSAERPKGSFSTLEIQRTEQGDSAMYLCASSLGGSGNTEAFFGQGTRLTVV.

The CDR3, as DNA: TGTGCCAGTAGTAGGGACAGGGGCCAGCCCCAGCATTTT. It specifies CASSRDRGQPQHF. This rearrangement joins TRBV19 to TRBJ1-5; 10 nucleotides match TRBD1. The CDR3 extends over 13 amino acids. Germline-derived CDR1 and CDR2 are LNHDA and SQIVND (reference sequence). The ends lost 4 bases at V and 7 bases at J; junction bases unmatched: 1.